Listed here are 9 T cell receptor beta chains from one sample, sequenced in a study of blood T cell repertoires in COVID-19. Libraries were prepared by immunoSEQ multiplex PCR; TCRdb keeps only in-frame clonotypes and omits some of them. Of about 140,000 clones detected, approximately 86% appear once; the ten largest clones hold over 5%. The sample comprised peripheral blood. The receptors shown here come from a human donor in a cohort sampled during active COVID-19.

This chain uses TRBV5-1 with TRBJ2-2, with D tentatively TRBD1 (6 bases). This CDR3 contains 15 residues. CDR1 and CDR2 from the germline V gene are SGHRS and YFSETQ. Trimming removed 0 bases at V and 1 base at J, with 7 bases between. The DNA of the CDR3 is TGCGCCAGCAGCTTGGCGGGACAGAACACCGGGGAGCTGTTTTTT. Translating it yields CASSLAGQNTGELFF.

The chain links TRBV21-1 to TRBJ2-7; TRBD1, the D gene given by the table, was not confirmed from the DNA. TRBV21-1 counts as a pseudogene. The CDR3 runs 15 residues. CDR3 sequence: CASSKAGTGAYEQYF. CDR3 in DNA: TGTGCCAGCAGCAAAGCGGGTACAGGGGCCTACGAGCAGTACTTC.

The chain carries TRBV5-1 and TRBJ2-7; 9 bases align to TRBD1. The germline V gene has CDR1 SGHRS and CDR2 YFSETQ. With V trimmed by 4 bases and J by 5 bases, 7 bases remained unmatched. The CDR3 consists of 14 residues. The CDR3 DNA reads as TGCGCCAGCAGCCAGGGACAGGGTGGGGACGAGCAGTACTTC. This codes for CASSQGQGGDEQYF.

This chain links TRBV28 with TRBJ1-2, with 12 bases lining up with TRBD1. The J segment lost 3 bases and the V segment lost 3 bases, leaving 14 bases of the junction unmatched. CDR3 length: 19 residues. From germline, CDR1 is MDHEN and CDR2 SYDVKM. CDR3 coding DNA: TGTGCCAGCAGTTTCCCCGGAGGGACAGGGGGCGGAAAGGACTATGGCTACACCTTC. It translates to CASSFPGGTGGGKDYGYTF.

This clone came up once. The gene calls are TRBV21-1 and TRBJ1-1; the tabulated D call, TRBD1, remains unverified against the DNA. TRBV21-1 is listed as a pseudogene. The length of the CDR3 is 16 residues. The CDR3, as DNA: TGTGCCAGCAGCATCTCCGGACAGGGGAAGAACACTGAAGCTTTCTTT. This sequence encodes CASSISGQGKNTEAFF.

CDR3 coding DNA: TGTGCCAGCAGTTCCCCCGGGACACCTAATGAAAAACTGTTTTTT. Translating it yields CASSSPGTPNEKLFF. V gene TRBV27 combines with J gene TRBJ1-4; possibly TRBD1 for D (6 bases). Germline lookup yields CDR1 MNHEY and CDR2 SMNVEV (reference sequence). The V end lost 4 bases, the J end lost 3 bases, and 12 bases lay between the germline ends. The CDR3 is made up of 15 amino acids.

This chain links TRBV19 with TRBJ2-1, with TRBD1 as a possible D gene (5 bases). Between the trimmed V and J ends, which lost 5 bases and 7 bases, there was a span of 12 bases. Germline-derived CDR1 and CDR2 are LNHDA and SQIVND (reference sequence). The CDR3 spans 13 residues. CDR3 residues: CASSLQGWNEQFF. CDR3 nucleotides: TGTGCCAGTAGTCTCCAGGGTTGGAATGAGCAGTTCTTC.

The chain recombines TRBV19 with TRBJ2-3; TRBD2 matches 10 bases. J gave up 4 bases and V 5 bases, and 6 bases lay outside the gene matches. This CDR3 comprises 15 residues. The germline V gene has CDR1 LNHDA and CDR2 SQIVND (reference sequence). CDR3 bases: TGTGCCAGTAGTGTCTGGAGCGGGGGGGCAGATACGCAGTATTTT. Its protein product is CASSVWSGGADTQYF.

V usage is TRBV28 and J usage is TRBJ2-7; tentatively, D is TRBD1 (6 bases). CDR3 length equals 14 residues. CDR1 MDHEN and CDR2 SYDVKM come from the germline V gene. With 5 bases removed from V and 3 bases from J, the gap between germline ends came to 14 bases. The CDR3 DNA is TGTGCCAGCAGTCTAACAGGGACCCTCTACGAGCAGTACTTC. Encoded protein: CASSLTGTLYEQYF.